The 32 T cell receptor beta chains presented below share a single source sample, sequenced in a study of blood T cell repertoires in COVID-19. The repertoire was sequenced with immunoSEQ multiplex PCR; TCRdb's copy has only in-frame clones and lacks some. The table has 150,000 or so clones, 70% to 90% seen once; the top ten hold under 15%. The sample comprised peripheral blood. Receptors were obtained from a man aged 60 to 75 with active or convalescent COVID-19.

The chain links TRBV7-9 to TRBJ2-7; 7 nucleotides agree with TRBD1. From germline, CDR1 is SEHNR and CDR2 FQNEAQ (reference sequence). This CDR3 contains 14 residues. With 5 bases clipped from V and 7 bases from J, the junction kept 11 bases outside the gene matches. The CDR3 sequence: CASSPGGSPGEQYF. The CDR3 DNA reads TGTGCCAGCAGCCCAGGGGGTTCTCCGGGGGAGCAGTACTTC. Full variable domain (rest looked up from reference TRBV7-9 and TRBJ2-7): DTGVSQNPRHKITKRGQNVTFRCDPISEHNRLYWYRQTLGQGPEFLTYFQNEAQLEKSRLLSDRFSAERPKGSFSTLEIQRTEQGDSAMYLCASSPGGSPGEQYFGPGTRLTVT.

Points on this clone: Different DNA sequences within this sample yield the same CDR3. The J gene is TRBJ1-2, the V gene TRBV24-1; no clear D gene. CDR3 length equals 13 residues. Germline-derived CDR1 and CDR2 are KGHDR and SFDVKD. Trimming shortened V by 1 base and J by 6 bases, and 8 bases separated the two germline ends. DNA for the CDR3: TGTGCCACCAGTGATTTCACCGGAGATGGCTACACCTTC. Protein: CATSDFTGDGYTF.

The chain joins TRBV5-1 to TRBJ1-5; D gene uncertain. Germline V gene sequence: CDR1 SGHRS, CDR2 YFSETQ. There are 13 residues in the CDR3. V lost 0 bases and J lost 4, with 5 bases in between. For the CDR3, the DNA is TGCGCCAGCAGCTTGGAGCCGAATCAGCCCCAGCATTTT. This gives the protein CASSLEPNQPQHF.

The V call is TRBV24-1, the J call TRBJ2-3; TRBD2 matches 7 bases. V shed 5 bases and J 4 bases; nucleotides not matched to a gene: 26. This CDR3 is built from 21 residues. The germline V gene has CDR1 KGHDR and CDR2 SFDVKD. This CDR3 reads CATSGPQIEAGRYASADTQYF. The CDR3 nucleotides are TGTGCCACCAGTGGCCCCCAAATCGAAGCGGGGAGGTATGCCAGTGCAGATACGCAGTATTTT.

The chain joins TRBV7-6 to TRBJ2-3; possible D gene TRBD2, 7 bases. Germline CDR1 reads SGHVS; CDR2 reads FNYEAQ. The V end was cut by 1 base, the J end by 1 base, with 9 bases between. The length of the CDR3 is 15 residues. CDR3 in DNA: TGTGCCAGCAGCTTAGAGGGGGGGGGCACAGATACGCAGTATTTT. Protein product: CASSLEGGGTDTQYF.

The chain carries TRBV2 and TRBJ2-5, with D possibly being TRBD2 (6 bases). Trimming took off 7 bases at V and 5 bases at J, with 14 bases between the two ends. Germline CDR1 SNHLY, CDR2 FYNNEI. The CDR3 length is 13 residues. This CDR3 is CASTSASLETQYF. CDR3 coding DNA: TGTGCCAGCACTAGCGCGAGTTTGGAGACCCAGTACTTC. Full variable domain (outside the CDR3, taken from reference TRBV2 and TRBJ2-5): EPEVTQTPSHQVTQMGQEVILRCVPISNHLYFYWYRQILGQKVEFLVSFYNNEISEKSEIFDDQFSVERPDGSNFTLKIRSTKLEDSAMYFCASTSASLETQYFGPGTRLLVL.

Comment on this clone: In the same sample, other DNA sequences code for this CDR3. V and J are TRBV20-1 and TRBJ2-5; the D is unclear. This CDR3 region has 12 residues. The germline CDR1 and CDR2 sequences are DFQATT and SNEGSKA (reference sequence). Trimming cost V 3 bases and J 5 bases, with 10 bases left between them. The CDR3 region has the DNA TGCAGTGCTAGTCTCCCTGGCGAGACCCAGTACTTC. Protein product: CSASLPGETQYF.

The DNA of the CDR3 is TGCAGCGTTAATTCGGGACAGGGGGGCCAGAGGACTGAAGCTTTCTTT. Its translation: CSVNSGQGGQRTEAFF. The rearrangement links TRBV29-1 to TRBJ1-1, with TRBD1 identical over 11 bases. V was clipped by 5 bases and J by 5 bases; unmatched bases: 13. Germline assignment: CDR1 SQVTM and CDR2 ANQGSEA. CDR3 length equals 16 residues.

This clone was observed many times. The rearrangement links TRBV28 to TRBJ2-1; TRBD1 matches at 7 bases. J lost 7 bases, V lost 3 bases, and 3 bases had no gene match. CDR3 length: 13 amino acids. The V gene's germline CDR1 is MDHEN and CDR2 SYDVKM. The CDR3 loop reads CASSFDRENEQFF. In nucleotides, the CDR3 is TGTGCCAGCAGTTTTGACAGGGAGAATGAGCAGTTCTTC.

The chain has TRBV20-1 and TRBJ2-3; the match to TRBD2 covers 10 bases. Per the germline V gene, CDR1 is DFQATT and CDR2 is SNEGSKA (reference sequence). J gave up 5 bases and V 3 bases, and 11 bases lay outside the gene matches. CDR3 length: 16 amino acids. As DNA, the CDR3 is TGCAGTGCTAGTGCTGGTCTAGCGGGAGAAGGAGATACGCAGTATTTT. The encoded protein is CSASAGLAGEGDTQYF.

V and J are TRBV28 and TRBJ1-5; D is ambiguous. This CDR3 region has 12 residues. With 5 bases removed from V and 9 bases from J, the gap between germline ends came to 11 bases. CDR1 MDHEN and CDR2 SYDVKM come from the germline V gene. CDR3 in DNA: TGTGCCAGCAGTCAAGTCTCGGGGCCCCAGCATTTT. Translating it yields CASSQVSGPQHF.

V and J are TRBV11-3 and TRBJ2-3, with D tentatively TRBD2 (6 bases). The CDR3 runs to 13 residues. Germline V lookup: CDR1 SGHNT, CDR2 YENEEA. V lost 6 bases, J lost 5 bases, and 12 bases lay in between. CDR3 loop: CASSVGGKDTQYF. CDR3 nucleotides: TGTGCCAGCAGTGTAGGAGGGAAAGATACGCAGTATTTT.

The CDR3 protein is CAWRAYGGNTIYF. As DNA, the CDR3 is TGTGCCTGGAGGGCTTACGGGGGAAACACCATATATTTT. The rearrangement uses TRBV30 and TRBJ1-3; no clear D. CDR3 length: 13 amino acids. V lost 3 bases and J lost 4, with 10 bases in between. Germline V gives CDR1 GTSNPN, CDR2 SVGIG (reference sequence).

The chain joins TRBV24-1 to TRBJ2-3, with TRBD2 as a possible D gene (6 bases). This CDR3 has 14 amino acids. Germline V gives CDR1 KGHDR, CDR2 SFDVKD. Trimming took 7 bases from V and 0 from J, leaving 10 bases between them. CDR3 in DNA: TGTGCCACCAGGGAGGGAGGTAGCACAGATACGCAGTATTTT. Protein product: CATREGGSTDTQYF.

The rearrangement links TRBV7-9 to TRBJ2-4; TRBD2 agrees at 12 bases. Germline trimming cut 6 bases from V and 8 bases from J; bases unmatched to any gene: 5. CDR1 is SEHNR and CDR2 is FQNEAQ in the germline V gene (reference sequence). The CDR3 contains 14 residues. The CDR3 nucleotides are TGTGCCAGCAGTAATCTAGCGGGAGGGGACATTCAGTACTTC. The encoded protein is CASSNLAGGDIQYF.

The chain links TRBV28 to TRBJ1-2, with 9 bases that match TRBD1. From germline, CDR1 is MDHEN and CDR2 SYDVKM. There are 16 residues in the CDR3. V shed 8 bases, J shed 4 bases, and the junction held 14 bases outside the gene matches. The chain's CDR3 is CASFVPGQGGGYGYTF. The CDR3 nucleotides are TGTGCCAGCTTCGTTCCGGGACAGGGAGGTGGCTATGGCTACACCTTC.

V and J are TRBV6-5 and TRBJ2-3; tentative D call: TRBD1 (5 bases). The germline V and J ends were trimmed by 6 bases and 9 bases, with 13 bases remaining between them. The CDR3 is 12 residues long. Germline lookup yields CDR1 MNHEY and CDR2 SVGAGI. Here the CDR3 DNA reads TGTGCCAGCAGCACGGACACACAGACGCAGTATTTT. Translated: CASSTDTQTQYF.

This chain joins TRBV30 and TRBJ2-5, with D tentatively TRBD2 (5 bases). Germline values: CDR1 GTSNPN, CDR2 SVGIG (reference sequence). With 7 bases removed from V and 5 bases from J, the gap between germline ends came to 20 bases. The CDR3 runs 14 residues. CDR3 nucleotide sequence: TGTGCCTCTAACTCCGGGATCCCCCGCGAGACCCAGTACTTC. This gives the protein CASNSGIPRETQYF.

CDR3 amino acids: CASSQDRASSGNTIYF. As DNA, the CDR3 is TGTGCCAGCTCACAAGACAGGGCAAGCTCTGGAAACACCATATATTTT. The chain has TRBV18 and TRBJ1-3; 7 nucleotides align to TRBD1. The CDR3 length is 16 residues. V lost 4 bases to trimming and J lost 0 bases; unmatched junction nucleotides: 6. In germline, CDR1 is KGHSH, CDR2 LQKENI. Full variable domain (rest looked up from reference TRBV18 and TRBJ1-3): NAGVMQNPRHLVRRRGQEARLRCSPMKGHSHVYWYRQLPEEGLKFMVYLQKENIIDESGMPKERFSAEFPKEGPSILRIQQVVRGDSAAYFCASSQDRASSGNTIYFGEGSWLTVV.

The genes are TRBV28 and TRBJ2-1; D gene ambiguous. The CDR3 totals 12 residues. Germline V gene sequence: CDR1 MDHEN, CDR2 SYDVKM. The V gene lost 8 bases and the J gene lost 6 bases, with 11 bases spanning the gap. In DNA, the CDR3 is TGTGCCAGCCGAGCGTTACCCAATGAGCAGTTCTTC. Its protein is CASRALPNEQFF. The full variable domain, in which reference TRBV28 and TRBJ2-1 provide the parts outside the CDR3, is DVKVTQSSRYLVKRTGEKVFLECVQDMDHENMFWYRQDPGLGLRLIYFSYDVKMKEKGDIPEGYSVSREKKERFSLILESASTNQTSMYLCASRALPNEQFFGPGTRLTVL.

This clone was seen once. The rearrangement links TRBV3-1 (or the pseudogene TRBV3-2) to TRBJ1-1; D is possibly TRBD1 (5 bases). This CDR3 is 12 amino acids long. V was cut by 2 bases and J by 11 bases, with 12 bases left in between. Germline CDR1 reads LGHDT; CDR2 reads YNNKEL (reference sequence). CDR3 sequence reads: CASSQSWGDAFF. In DNA form, the CDR3 reads TGTGCCAGCAGCCAATCCTGGGGGGATGCTTTCTTT.

The rearrangement links TRBV6-5 to TRBJ1-5, with D tentatively TRBD1 (6 bases). The CDR3 consists of 15 residues. V lost 4 bases and J 2 bases, leaving 12 bases between the germline ends. Germline V gene lookup returns CDR1 MNHEY and CDR2 SVGAGI. The CDR3 DNA is TGTGCCAGCAGTTCGGGGGGCCTCGGCAATCAGCCCCAGCATTTT. Encoded protein: CASSSGGLGNQPQHF.

V is TRBV28 and J is TRBJ1-2; D is unresolved. The CDR3 is made up of 14 amino acids. V shed 7 bases and J shed 2 bases, with 14 bases lying between them. Germline CDR1 reads MDHEN; CDR2 reads SYDVKM. The CDR3 sequence is CASTPGGANYGYTF. CDR3 bases: TGTGCCAGCACCCCCGGCGGAGCAAACTATGGCTACACCTTC.

The chain joins TRBV19 to TRBJ2-3; 10 bases are a match to TRBD2. The junction had 13 bases not matched to a gene; V was cut back by 7 bases and J by 3 bases. Germline lookup yields CDR1 LNHDA and CDR2 SQIVND (reference sequence). The CDR3 runs 17 residues. CDR3 bases: TGTGCCAGTACCCGCGGCCCGGGGACTAGCGTTACAGATACGCAGTATTTT. It specifies CASTRGPGTSVTDTQYF.

The chain's CDR3 is CASSQDIRGPGGGYTF. CDR3 nucleotides: TGCGCCAGCAGCCAAGATATCAGGGGGCCAGGTGGTGGCTACACCTTC. The V gene is TRBV4-1, the J gene TRBJ1-2, with 8 bases identical to TRBD1. The germline V gene has CDR1 MGHRA and CDR2 YSYEKL. Germline trimming cut 0 bases from V and 7 bases from J; bases unmatched to any gene: 10. The CDR3 is 16 amino acids.

Points on this clone: One end of the junction varies from germline; a read error may be responsible. This chain links TRBV7-9 with TRBJ2-7, with 8 bases lining up with TRBD1. This CDR3 is 12 amino acids long. Looked up from germline, CDR1 is SEHNR and CDR2 is FQNEAQ (reference sequence). DNA of the CDR3: TGTGCCAGCAGTCTCTCGACAGGGGCGATTATGTTC. Its protein is CASSLSTGAIMF.

This sequence joins TRBV5-1 and TRBJ1-1; D not certain. This CDR3 contains 15 residues. The germline gives CDR1 SGHRS, CDR2 YFSETQ. With 2 bases removed from V and 1 base from J, the gap between germline ends came to 12 bases. The chain's CDR3 is CASSFSGETNTEAFF. DNA of the CDR3: TGCGCCAGCAGCTTTTCCGGGGAGACGAACACTGAAGCTTTCTTT. Full variable domain (outside the CDR3, taken from reference TRBV5-1 and TRBJ1-1): KAGVTQTPRYLIKTRGQQVTLSCSPISGHRSVSWYQQTPGQGLQFLFEYFSETQRNKGNFPGRFSGRQFSNSRSEMNVSTLELGDSALYLCASSFSGETNTEAFFGQGTRLTVV.

This clone occurred a few times. The V and J genes are TRBV18 and TRBJ2-1, with D unclear. The CDR3 extends over 12 amino acids. Germline V CDR1 and CDR2: KGHSH, LQKENI. The V end lost 1 base, the J end lost 6 bases, and 4 bases lay between the germline ends. The CDR3: CASSPQSNEQFF. For the CDR3, the DNA is TGTGCCAGCTCACCACAGAGCAATGAGCAGTTCTTC. The full variable domain, with the rest looked up from reference TRBV18 and TRBJ2-1, is NAGVMQNPRHLVRRRGQEARLRCSPMKGHSHVYWYRQLPEEGLKFMVYLQKENIIDESGMPKERFSAEFPKEGPSILRIQQVVRGDSAAYFCASSPQSNEQFFGPGTRLTVL.

The chain employs TRBV6-5 and TRBJ2-7; possibly TRBD2 for D (6 bases). V lost 7 bases to trimming and J lost 0 bases, with 16 bases between them. The germline V gene encodes CDR1 MNHEY and CDR2 SVGAGI. CDR3 length equals 15 residues. CDR3 in amino acids: CASTRTVGGSYEQYF. The CDR3 nucleotides are TGTGCCAGCACCCGGACGGTGGGAGGCTCCTACGAGCAGTACTTC.

The gene calls are TRBV28 and TRBJ2-7; 10 bases fit TRBD2. CDR3 length equals 17 residues. Germline V CDR1 and CDR2: MDHEN, SYDVKM. Germline trimming cut 6 bases from V and 4 bases from J; bases unmatched to any gene: 15. This CDR3 is CASRTFSESSGSYEQYF. DNA for the CDR3: TGTGCCAGCAGGACCTTCTCCGAGTCTAGCGGGAGTTACGAGCAGTACTTC.

The rearrangement joins TRBV18 to TRBJ2-1; possibly TRBD1 for D (7 bases). This CDR3 contains 15 residues. The germline gives CDR1 KGHSH, CDR2 LQKENI. Trimming took 3 bases from V and 9 from J, leaving 18 bases between them. CDR3 in amino acids: CASSPGGQIKVEQFF. CDR3 nucleotide sequence: TGTGCCAGCTCACCGGGGGGACAGATCAAGGTTGAGCAGTTCTTC. The full variable domain, completed using reference TRBV18 and TRBJ2-1, is NAGVMQNPRHLVRRRGQEARLRCSPMKGHSHVYWYRQLPEEGLKFMVYLQKENIIDESGMPKERFSAEFPKEGPSILRIQQVVRGDSAAYFCASSPGGQIKVEQFFGPGTRLTVL.

This clone was counted between two and nine times. The rearrangement uses TRBV4-1 and TRBJ2-2; 13 nucleotides align to TRBD2. V was clipped by 2 bases and J by 4 bases; unmatched bases: 7. The germline V gene has CDR1 MGHRA and CDR2 YSYEKL. CDR3 size: 18 residues. CDR3 DNA: TGCGCCAGCAGCCAATCACTAGCGGGAGGGGTGGGCACCGGGGAGCTGTTTTTT. Translation: CASSQSLAGGVGTGELFF.